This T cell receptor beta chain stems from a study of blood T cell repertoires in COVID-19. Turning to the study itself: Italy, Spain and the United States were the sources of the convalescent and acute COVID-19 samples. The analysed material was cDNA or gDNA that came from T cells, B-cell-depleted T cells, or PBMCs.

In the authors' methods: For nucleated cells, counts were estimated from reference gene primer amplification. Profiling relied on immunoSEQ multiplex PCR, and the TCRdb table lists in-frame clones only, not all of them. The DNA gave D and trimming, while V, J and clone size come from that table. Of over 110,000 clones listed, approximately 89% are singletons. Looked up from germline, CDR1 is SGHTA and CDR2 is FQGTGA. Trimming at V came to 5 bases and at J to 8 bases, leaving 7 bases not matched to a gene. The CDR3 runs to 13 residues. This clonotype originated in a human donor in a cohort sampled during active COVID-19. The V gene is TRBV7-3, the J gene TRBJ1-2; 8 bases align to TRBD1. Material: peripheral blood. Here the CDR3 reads CASSADRVGGYTF. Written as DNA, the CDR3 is TGTGCCAGCAGCGCGGACAGGGTTGGAGGCTACACCTTC.